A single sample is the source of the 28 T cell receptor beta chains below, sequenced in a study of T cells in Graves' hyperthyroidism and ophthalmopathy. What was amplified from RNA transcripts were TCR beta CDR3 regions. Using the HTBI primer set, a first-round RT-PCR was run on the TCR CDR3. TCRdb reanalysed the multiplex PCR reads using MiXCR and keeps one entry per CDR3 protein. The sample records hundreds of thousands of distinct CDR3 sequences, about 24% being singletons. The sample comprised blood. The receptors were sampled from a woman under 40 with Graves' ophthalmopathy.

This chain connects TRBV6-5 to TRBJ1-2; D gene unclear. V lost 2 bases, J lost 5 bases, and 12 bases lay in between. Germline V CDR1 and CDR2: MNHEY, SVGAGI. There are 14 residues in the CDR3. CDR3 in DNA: TGTGCCAGCAGTTACGCGGCGTCGTCTTATGGCTACACCTTC. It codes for CASSYAASSYGYTF.

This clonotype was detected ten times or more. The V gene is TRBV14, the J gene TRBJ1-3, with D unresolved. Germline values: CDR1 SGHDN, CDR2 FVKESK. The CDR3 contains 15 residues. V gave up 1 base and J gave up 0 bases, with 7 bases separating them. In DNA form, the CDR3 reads TGTGCCAGCAGCCAAGGTATCTCCTCTGGAAACACCATATATTTT. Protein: CASSQGISSGNTIYF.

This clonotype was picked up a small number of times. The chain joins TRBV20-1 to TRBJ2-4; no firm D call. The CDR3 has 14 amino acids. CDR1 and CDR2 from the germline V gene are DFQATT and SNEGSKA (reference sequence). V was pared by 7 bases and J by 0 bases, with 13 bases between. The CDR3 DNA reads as TGCAGTGGATTTCTCCGGCTAGCCAAAAACATTCAGTACTTC. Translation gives CSGFLRLAKNIQYF.

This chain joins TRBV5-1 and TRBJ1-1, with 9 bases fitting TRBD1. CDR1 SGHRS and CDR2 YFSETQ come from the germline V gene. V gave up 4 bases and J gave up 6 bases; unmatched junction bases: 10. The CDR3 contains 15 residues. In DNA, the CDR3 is TGCGCCAGCAGCCTAGGGACGGACAGGGGCGCTGAAGCTTTCTTT. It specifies CASSLGTDRGAEAFF.

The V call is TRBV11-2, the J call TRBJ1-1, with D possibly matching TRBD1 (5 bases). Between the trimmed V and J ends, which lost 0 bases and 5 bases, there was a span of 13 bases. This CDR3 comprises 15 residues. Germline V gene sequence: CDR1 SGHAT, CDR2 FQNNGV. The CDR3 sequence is CASSLDDRGWTEAFF. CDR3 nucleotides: TGTGCCAGCAGCTTAGACGATCGGGGGTGGACTGAAGCTTTCTTT.

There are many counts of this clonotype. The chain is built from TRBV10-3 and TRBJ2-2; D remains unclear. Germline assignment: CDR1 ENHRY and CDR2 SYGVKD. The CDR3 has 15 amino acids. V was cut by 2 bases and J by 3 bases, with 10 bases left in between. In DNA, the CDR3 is TGTGCCATCAGTGAGGGCAGGACGGACACCGGGGAGCTGTTTTTT. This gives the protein CAISEGRTDTGELFF.

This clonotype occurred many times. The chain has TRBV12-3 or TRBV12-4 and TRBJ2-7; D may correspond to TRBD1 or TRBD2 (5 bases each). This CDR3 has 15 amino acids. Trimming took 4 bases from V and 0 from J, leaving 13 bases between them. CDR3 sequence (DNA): TGTGCCAGCAGTTCTCGCCGGGACGGCTCCTACGAGCAGTACTTC. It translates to CASSSRRDGSYEQYF.

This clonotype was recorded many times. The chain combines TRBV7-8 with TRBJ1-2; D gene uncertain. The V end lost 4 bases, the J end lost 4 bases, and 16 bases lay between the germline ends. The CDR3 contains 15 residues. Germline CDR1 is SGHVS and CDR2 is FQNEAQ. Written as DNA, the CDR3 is TGTGCCAGCAGCTCCCCCGGACCGGCGGGCTATGGCTACACCTTC. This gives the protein CASSSPGPAGYGYTF.

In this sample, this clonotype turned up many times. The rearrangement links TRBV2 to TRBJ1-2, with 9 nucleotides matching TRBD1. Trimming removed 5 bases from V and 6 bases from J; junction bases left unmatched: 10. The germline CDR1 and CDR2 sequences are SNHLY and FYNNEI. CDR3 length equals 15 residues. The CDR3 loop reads CASSLPPGQGHGYTF. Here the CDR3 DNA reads TGTGCCAGCAGTTTACCACCGGGACAGGGTCATGGCTACACCTTC.

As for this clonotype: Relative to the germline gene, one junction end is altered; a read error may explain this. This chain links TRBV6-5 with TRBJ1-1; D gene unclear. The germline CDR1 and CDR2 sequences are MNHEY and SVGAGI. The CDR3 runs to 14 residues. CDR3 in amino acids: CASNYGGMNTEAFF. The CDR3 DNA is TGTGCCAGCAATTACGGAGGGATGAACACTGAAGCTTTCTTT.

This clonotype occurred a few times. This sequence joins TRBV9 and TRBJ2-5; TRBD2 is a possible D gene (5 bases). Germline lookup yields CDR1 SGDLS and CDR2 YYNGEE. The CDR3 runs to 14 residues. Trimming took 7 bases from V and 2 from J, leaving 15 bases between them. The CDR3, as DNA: TGTGCCAGCGGTCCCGGGATACTACAAGAGACCCAGTACTTC. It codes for CASGPGILQETQYF.

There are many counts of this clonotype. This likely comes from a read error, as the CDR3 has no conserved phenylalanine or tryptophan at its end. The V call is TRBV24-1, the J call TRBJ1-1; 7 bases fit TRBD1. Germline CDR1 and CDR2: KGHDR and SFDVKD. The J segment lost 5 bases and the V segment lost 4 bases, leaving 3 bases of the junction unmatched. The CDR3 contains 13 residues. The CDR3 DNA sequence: TGTGCCACCAGTGACCAGGGGGTAACTGAAGCTTTCTTA. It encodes CATSDQGVTEAFL.

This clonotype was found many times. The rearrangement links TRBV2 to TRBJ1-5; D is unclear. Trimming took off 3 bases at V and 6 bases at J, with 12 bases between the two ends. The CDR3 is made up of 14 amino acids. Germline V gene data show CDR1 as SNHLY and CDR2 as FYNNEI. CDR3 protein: CASSEAFQFQPQHF. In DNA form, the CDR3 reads TGTGCCAGCAGTGAGGCATTTCAGTTTCAGCCCCAGCATTTT.

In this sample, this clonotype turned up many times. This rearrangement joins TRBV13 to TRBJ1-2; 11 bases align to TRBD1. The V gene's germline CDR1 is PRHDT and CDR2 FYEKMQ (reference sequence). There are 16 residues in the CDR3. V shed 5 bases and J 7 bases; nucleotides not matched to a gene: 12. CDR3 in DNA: TGTGCCAGCAGCACCTCCCGGGGACAGGGGGATGGTGGCTACACCTTC. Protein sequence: CASSTSRGQGDGGYTF.

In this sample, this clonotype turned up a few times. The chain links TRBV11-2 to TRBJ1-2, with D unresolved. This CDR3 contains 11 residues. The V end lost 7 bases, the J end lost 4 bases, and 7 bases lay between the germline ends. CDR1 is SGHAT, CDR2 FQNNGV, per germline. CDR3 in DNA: TGTGCCAGCACCCAGTTCTATGGCTACACCTTC. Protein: CASTQFYGYTF.

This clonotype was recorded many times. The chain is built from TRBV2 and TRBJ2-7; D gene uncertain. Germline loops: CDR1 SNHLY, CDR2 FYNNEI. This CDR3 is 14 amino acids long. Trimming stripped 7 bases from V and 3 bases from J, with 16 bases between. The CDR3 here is CASTSRMLHYEQYF. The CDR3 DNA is TGTGCCAGCACCAGCAGGATGCTACACTACGAGCAGTACTTC.

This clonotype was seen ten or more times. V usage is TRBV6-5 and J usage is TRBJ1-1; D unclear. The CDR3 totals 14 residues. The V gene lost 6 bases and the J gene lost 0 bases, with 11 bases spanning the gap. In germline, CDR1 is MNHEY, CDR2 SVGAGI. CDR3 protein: CASRQTVLNTEAFF. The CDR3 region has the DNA TGTGCCAGCAGACAGACGGTTTTGAACACTGAAGCTTTCTTT.

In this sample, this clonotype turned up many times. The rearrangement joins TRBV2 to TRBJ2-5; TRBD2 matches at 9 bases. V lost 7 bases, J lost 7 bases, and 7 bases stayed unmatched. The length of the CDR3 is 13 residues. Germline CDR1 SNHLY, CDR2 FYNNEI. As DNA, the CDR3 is TGTGCCAGCACCGGGACTAGCTCGGGGACCCAGTACTTC. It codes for CASTGTSSGTQYF.

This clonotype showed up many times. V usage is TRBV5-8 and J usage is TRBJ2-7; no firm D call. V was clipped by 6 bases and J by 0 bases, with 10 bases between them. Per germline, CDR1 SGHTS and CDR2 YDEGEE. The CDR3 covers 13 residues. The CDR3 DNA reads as TGTGCCAGCACCCCGACTTACTCCTACGAGCAGTACTTC. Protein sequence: CASTPTYSYEQYF.

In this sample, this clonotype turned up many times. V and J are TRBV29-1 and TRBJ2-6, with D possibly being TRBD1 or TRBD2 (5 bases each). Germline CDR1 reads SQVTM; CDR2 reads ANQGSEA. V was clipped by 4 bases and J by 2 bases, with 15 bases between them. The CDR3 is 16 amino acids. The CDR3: CSVGDGPLTGANVLTF. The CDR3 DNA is TGCAGCGTTGGGGACGGACCTCTAACTGGGGCCAACGTCCTGACTTTC.

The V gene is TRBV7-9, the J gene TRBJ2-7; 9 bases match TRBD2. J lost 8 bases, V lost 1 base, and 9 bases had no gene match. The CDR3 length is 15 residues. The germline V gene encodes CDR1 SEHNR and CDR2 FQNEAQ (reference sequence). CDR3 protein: CASSLDGTSSWQQYF. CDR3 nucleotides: TGTGCCAGCAGCTTAGATGGGACTAGCAGTTGGCAGCAGTACTTC. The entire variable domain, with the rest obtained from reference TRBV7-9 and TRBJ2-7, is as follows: DTGVSQNPRHKITKRGQNVTFRCDPISEHNRLYWYRQTLGQGPEFLTYFQNEAQLEKSRLLSDRFSAERPKGSFSTLEIQRTEQGDSAMYLCASSLDGTSSWQQYFGPGTRLTVT.

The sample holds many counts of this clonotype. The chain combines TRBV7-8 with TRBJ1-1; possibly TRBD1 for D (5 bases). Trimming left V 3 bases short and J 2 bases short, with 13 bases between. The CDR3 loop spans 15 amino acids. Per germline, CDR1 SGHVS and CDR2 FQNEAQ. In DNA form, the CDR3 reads TGTGCCAGCAGCTTTGACAGTATGATAAACACTGAAGCTTTCTTT. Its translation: CASSFDSMINTEAFF.

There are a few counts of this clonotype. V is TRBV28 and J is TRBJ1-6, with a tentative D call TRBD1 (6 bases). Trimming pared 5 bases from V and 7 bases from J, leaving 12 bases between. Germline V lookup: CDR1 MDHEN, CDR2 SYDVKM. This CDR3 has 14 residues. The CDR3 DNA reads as TGTGCCAGCAGTCCATGGGGGCGGAATTCACCCCTCCACTTT. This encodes CASSPWGRNSPLHF.

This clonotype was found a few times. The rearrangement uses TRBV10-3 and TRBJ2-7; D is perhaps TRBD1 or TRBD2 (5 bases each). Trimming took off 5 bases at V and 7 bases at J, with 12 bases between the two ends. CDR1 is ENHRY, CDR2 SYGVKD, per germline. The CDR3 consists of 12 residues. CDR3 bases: TGTGCCATCAGTCTCAGGGACGGGGAGCAGTACTTC. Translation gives CAISLRDGEQYF.

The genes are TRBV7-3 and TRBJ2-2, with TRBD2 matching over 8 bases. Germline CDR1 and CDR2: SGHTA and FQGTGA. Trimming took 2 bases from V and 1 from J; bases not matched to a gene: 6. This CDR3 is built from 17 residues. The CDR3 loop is CASSLVAGGRNTGELFF. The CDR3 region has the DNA TGTGCCAGCAGCTTAGTGGCGGGGGGCCGGAACACCGGGGAGCTGTTTTTT. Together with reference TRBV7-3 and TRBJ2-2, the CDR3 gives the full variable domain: GAGVSQTPSNKVTEKGKYVELRCDPISGHTALYWYRQSLGQGPEFLIYFQGTGAADDSGLPNDRFFAVRPEGSVSTLKIQRTERGDSAVYLCASSLVAGGRNTGELFFGEGSRLTVL.

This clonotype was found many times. The CDR3 sequence is CSVDFGDGYTF. The CDR3 region has the DNA TGCAGCGTTGATTTCGGGGATGGCTACACCTTC. The genes are TRBV29-1 and TRBJ1-2, with no clear D. CDR1 and CDR2 (germline): SQVTM, ANQGSEA. V was shortened by 3 bases and J by 6 bases, with 8 bases between the two germline ends. The CDR3 is 11 amino acids.

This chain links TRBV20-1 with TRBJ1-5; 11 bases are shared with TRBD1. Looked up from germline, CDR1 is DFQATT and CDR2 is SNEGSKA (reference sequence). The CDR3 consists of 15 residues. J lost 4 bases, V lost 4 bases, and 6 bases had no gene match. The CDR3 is CSATGTGGGNQPQHF. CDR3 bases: TGCAGTGCTACCGGGACAGGGGGTGGTAATCAGCCCCAGCATTTT.

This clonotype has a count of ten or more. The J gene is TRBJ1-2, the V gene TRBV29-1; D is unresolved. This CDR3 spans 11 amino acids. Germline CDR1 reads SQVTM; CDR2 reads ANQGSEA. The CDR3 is CVSGSNYGYTF. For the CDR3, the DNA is TGCGTATCTGGAAGCAACTATGGCTACACCTTC.